Sequencing of this TCR beta chain was carried out in a study of radiation and T cells in renal cell carcinoma. As for time point: blood 4 weeks post-SBRT, at nephrectomy. Treatment of the sample: 15 Gy SBRT to primary tumor, nephrectomy 4 weeks later. Clones were read by immunoSEQ multiplex PCR, and TCRdb kept only the in-frame ones, dropping some. Among some 150,000 clones listed, around nine tenths were seen once. From germline, CDR1 is SGHRS and CDR2 YFSETQ. The CDR3 runs to 16 residues. V was clipped by 1 base and J by 6 bases, with 20 bases between them. This clonotype originated in a woman aged 45 to 65 with renal cell carcinoma. The sequencing used blood, collected from a patient whose treatment included radiotherapy and nephrectomy. The chain joins TRBV5-1 to TRBJ2-7, with D possibly being TRBD2 (6 bases). CDR3 nucleotide sequence: TGCGCCAGCAGCTTGAACAGCAACCTTGGGGGAGGCGAGCAGTACTTC. Protein: CASSLNSNLGGGEQYF.